Listed below are T cell receptor beta chains from one sample, sequenced in a study of blood T cell repertoires in COVID-19. Profiling relied on immunoSEQ multiplex PCR, and the TCRdb table lists in-frame clones only, not all of them. This sample has fewer than 250,000 clones, with about 90% found just once. Sequenced sample: peripheral blood. The receptors here all came from a young man with COVID-19, enrolled during active disease. The CDR3 runs from the conserved cysteine through the conserved F or W. The D gene is left open where the match is weak. Clone size, where shown, is once, few, many, or a class for clones that have expanded.

v_call,d_call,j_call,clone_size,cdr3_length,cdr3_aa,cdr3_nt
TRBV6-6,TRBD1,TRBJ1-3,few,15,CASSYPDRERNTIYF,TGTGCCAGCAGTTACCCGGACAGGGAGAGGAACACCATATATTTT
TRBV28,TRBD2,TRBJ2-7,NA,17,CASSENRPGLAKYEQYF,TGTGCCAGCAGCGAAAACCGACCGGGACTAGCGAAATACGAGCAGTACTTC
TRBV12-5,NA,TRBJ1-1,few,20,CASGKSQGQTWVEDYTEAFF,TGTGCTAGTGGGAAGTCCCAGGGACAAACATGGGTAGAGGATTACACTGAAGCTTTCTTT
TRBV6-2/TRBV6-3,TRBD2,TRBJ2-7,NA,18,CASSYGGVEFSFYYEQYF,TGTGCCAGCAGTTACGGGGGGGTCGAATTCTCCTTCTACTACGAGCAGTACTTC
TRBV19,TRBD2,TRBJ2-1,NA,15,CASSGLAASYNEQFF,TGTGCCAGTAGCGGACTAGCGGCATCCTACAATGAGCAGTTCTTC
TRBV7-2,TRBD2,TRBJ2-3,NA,17,CASSLAASGGYADTQYF,TGTGCCAGCAGCTTAGCGGCTAGCGGGGGCTATGCGGATACGCAGTATTTT
TRBV5-1,NA,TRBJ1-2,NA,15,CASSPGQPINYGYTF,TGCGCCAGCAGCCCAGGACAGCCAATTAACTATGGCTACACCTTC
TRBV28,NA,TRBJ1-1,NA,11,CASMANTEAFF,TGTGCCAGCATGGCAAACACTGAAGCTTTCTTT
TRBV27,TRBD1,TRBJ2-7,NA,14,CASSHRQGSDEQYF,TGTGCCAGCAGCCATAGACAGGGTAGTGACGAGCAGTACTTC
TRBV24-1,TRBD2,TRBJ2-1,NA,16,CATSDPLAGGYNEQFF,TGTGCCACCAGTGATCCCCTAGCGGGAGGGTACAATGAGCAGTTCTTC
TRBV3-1/TRBV3-2,NA,TRBJ1-2,NA,14,CASSQGSQSGGYTF,TGTGCCAGCAGCCAAGGTTCCCAGTCGGGAGGCTACACCTTC
TRBV28,TRBD2,TRBJ2-5,NA,17,CASSLWLAEGNQETQYF,TGTGCCAGCAGTTTATGGCTAGCGGAGGGAAACCAAGAGACCCAGTACTTC
TRBV5-1,NA,TRBJ2-1,NA,17,CASSLWAGELSYNEQFF,TGCGCCAGCAGCTTGTGGGCAGGCGAGTTATCCTACAATGAGCAGTTCTTC
TRBV5-4,TRBD1,TRBJ1-1,NA,15,CASSLAQGAWTEAFF,TGTGCCAGCAGCTTGGCCCAGGGGGCGTGGACTGAAGCTTTCTTT
TRBV29-1,TRBD1,TRBJ2-7,NA,12,CSASTGFYEQYF,TGCAGCGCCTCGACAGGGTTCTACGAGCAGTACTTC
TRBV28,NA,TRBJ2-7,NA,11,CASSKPYEQYF,TGTGCCAGCAGCAAGCCCTACGAGCAGTACTTC
TRBV5-4,NA,TRBJ1-2,NA,13,CASSATGFEGYTF,TGTGCCAGCAGCGCCACAGGGTTTGAGGGCTACACCTTC
TRBV7-3,NA,TRBJ2-7,NA,13,CASSPQQGLEQYF,TGTGCCAGCAGCCCGCAGCAGGGTCTCGAGCAGTACTTC
TRBV7-9,NA,TRBJ2-1,NA,16,CASSLALGPTYNEQFF,TGTGCCAGCAGCTTAGCTTTGGGGCCAACCTACAATGAGCAGTTCTTC
TRBV4-3,TRBD2,TRBJ2-7,NA,14,CASSRPGREHEQYF,TGCGCCAGCAGCCGTCCCGGGAGGGAACACGAGCAGTACTTC
TRBV7-9,TRBD1,TRBJ1-2,NA,15,CASSLNTGANYGYTF,TGTGCCAGCAGCTTAAACACAGGGGCCAACTATGGCTACACCTTC
TRBV5-1,TRBD1,TRBJ1-6,NA,18,CASSEHLTGRIDNSPLHF,TGCGCCAGCAGCGAACATTTGACAGGGAGGATCGATAATTCACCCCTCCACTTT
TRBV28,TRBD1,TRBJ2-5,NA,16,CASSYRKWTGGVAQYF,TGTGCCAGCAGTTACAGGAAGTGGACAGGGGGGGTGGCCCAGTACTTC
TRBV12-3/TRBV12-4,NA,TRBJ2-7,NA,13,CASSLGETYEQYF,TGTGCCAGCAGTTTAGGCGAAACCTACGAGCAGTACTTC
TRBV2,NA,TRBJ1-6,NA,15,CASTLRLKYNSPLHF,TGTGCCAGCACCCTTAGATTGAAATATAATTCACCCCTCCACTTT
TRBV4-2,TRBD1,TRBJ2-5,NA,15,CASSRRDRTAETQYF,TGTGCCAGCAGCCGCAGGGACAGGACAGCAGAGACCCAGTACTTC
TRBV6-5,TRBD1,TRBJ1-3,NA,13,CASSYRGRNTIYF,TGTGCCAGCAGTTACAGGGGGCGGAACACCATATATTTT
TRBV5-1,TRBD1,TRBJ2-1,NA,15,CASSSDREAINEQFF,TGCGCCAGCAGCTCGGACAGGGAAGCGATCAATGAGCAGTTCTTC
TRBV5-6,NA,TRBJ1-1,NA,14,CASSRYGELAEAFF,TGTGCCAGCAGCCGGTACGGGGAACTTGCTGAAGCTTTCTTT
TRBV30,TRBD1,TRBJ2-3,NA,14,CAWDFGQGSDTQYF,TGTGCCTGGGACTTTGGACAGGGCAGCGATACGCAGTATTTT
TRBV27,TRBD1,TRBJ1-5,few,14,CASNPTGGWQPQHF,TGTGCCAGCAATCCGACAGGGGGCTGGCAGCCCCAGCATTTT
TRBV28,NA,TRBJ1-1,NA,15,CASSSRRVVNTEAFF,TGTGCCAGCAGTTCACGGAGGGTAGTGAACACTGAAGCTTTCTTT
TRBV2,TRBD1,TRBJ2-3,NA,16,CASTRGQTPLTDTQYF,TGTGCCAGCACTAGGGGACAGACCCCACTCACAGATACGCAGTATTTT
TRBV19,NA,TRBJ2-7,NA,15,CASSLRGGFGDEQYF,TGTGCCAGTAGTCTGAGGGGAGGTTTTGGGGACGAGCAGTACTTC
TRBV3-1/TRBV3-2,TRBD2,TRBJ2-1,once,17,CASSQDVASGRTNEQFF,TGTGCCAGCAGCCAAGATGTGGCGAGCGGGAGAACGAATGAGCAGTTCTTC
TRBV27,TRBD1,TRBJ1-6,NA,14,CASSRGQGGSPLHF,TGTGCCAGCAGTCGGGGACAGGGAGGTTCACCCCTCCACTTT
TRBV29-1,TRBD2,TRBJ2-7,NA,15,CSVVQGLAGFYEQYF,TGCAGCGTTGTTCAAGGACTAGCGGGATTCTACGAGCAGTACTTC
TRBV19,NA,TRBJ2-2,NA,16,CASSIIRGKGTGELFF,TGTGCCAGTAGTATTATCCGGGGTAAAGGCACCGGGGAGCTGTTTTTT
TRBV4-3,NA,TRBJ2-4,NA,13,CASSQERKNIQYF,TGCGCCAGCAGCCAAGAACGGAAAAACATTCAGTACTTC
TRBV29-1,TRBD1,TRBJ2-1,few,14,CSAPTGGSYNEQFF,TGCAGCGCCCCTACAGGGGGTTCCTACAATGAGCAGTTCTTC
TRBV29-1,NA,TRBJ1-1,NA,12,CSVFTGPAEAFF,TGCAGCGTTTTCACAGGGCCGGCTGAAGCTTTCTTT
TRBV19,NA,TRBJ2-3,NA,14,CASRRGDITDTQYF,TGTGCCAGTAGAAGAGGGGACATCACAGATACGCAGTATTTT